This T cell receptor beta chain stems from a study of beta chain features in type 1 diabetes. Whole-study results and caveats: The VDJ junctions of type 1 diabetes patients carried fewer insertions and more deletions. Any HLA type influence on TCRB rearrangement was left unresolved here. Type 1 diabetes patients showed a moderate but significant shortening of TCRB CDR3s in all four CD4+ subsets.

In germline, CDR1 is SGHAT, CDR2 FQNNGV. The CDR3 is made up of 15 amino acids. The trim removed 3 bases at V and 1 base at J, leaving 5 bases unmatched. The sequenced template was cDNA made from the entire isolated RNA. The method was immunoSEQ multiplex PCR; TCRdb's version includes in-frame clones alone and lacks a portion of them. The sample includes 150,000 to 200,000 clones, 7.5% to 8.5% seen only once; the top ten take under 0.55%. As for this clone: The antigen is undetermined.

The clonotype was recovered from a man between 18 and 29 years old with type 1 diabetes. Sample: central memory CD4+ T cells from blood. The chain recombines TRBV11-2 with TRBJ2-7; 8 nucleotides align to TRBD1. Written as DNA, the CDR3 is TGTGCCAGCAGCTTCACAGGGGGTTTTTCCTACGAGCAGTACTTC. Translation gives CASSFTGGFSYEQYF.